Reported below is one TCR beta chain. It lacks a known antigen. Qualities for individual bases were not recorded, and no much larger clone is one base off. TCRbeta CDR3 regions were amplified from genomic DNA by means of the immunoSEQ Assay, a bias-controlled multiplex PCR. Regarding the original processing steps: The number of nucleated cells in each sample was estimated by amplification of reference gene primers within the assay. To quantify the absolute abundance of each unique TCRbeta CDR3 rearrangement, sequence reads were collapsed and filtered. Productive Simpson clonality was computed per sample as the square root of Simpson's diversity index over productive rearrangements. Entries here come from immuneACCESS through TCRdb and include only in-frame sequences with V and J called. Some clones fail to appear in such tables; in the studies checked, an unresolved V gene covers under half of the shortfall, and the cause of the remainder is unknown. That table gives V, J and clone size, and the DNA gave D and trimming. The sample yields around 500,000 clones; less than 90% were counted once. The top ten hold approximately 8% of the sample.

This specimen belongs to a study of blood T cell repertoires in COVID-19 (dated by TCRdb to 2019 to 2021). Regarding the study in general: The collaborator samples originated in the United States, Italy and Spain and spanned the acute and convalescent phases of COVID-19. The material from the prospective study consisted of cDNA or gDNA derived from T cells, B-cell-depleted T cells, or PBMCs. Deeply sampled blood TCRbeta repertoires from subjects exposed to, actively infected with, or recovered from COVID-19 were included in the dataset. The repertoires were released in a freely available public database meant as a resource for research on the immune response to SARS-CoV-2. Samples were obtained from the ongoing ImmuneRACE study (first 160 participants) and from some 1,300 subjects provided by 6 global collaborators. A de-identified subject ID, COVID-19 status, age in years and sex were almost always included in the sample metadata. HLA class I and class II types, where available, came from metadata supplied by the sample provider rather than from assay-based typing. Overall study results and their limits: Clinical and demographic metadata were provided uncurated, with the amount varying by source and participant.

In the prospective study, participants were about 18 to 100 years old, resided in approximately 22 geographic areas of the United States, and were enrolled through a virtual design. In the prospective study, cohorts were assigned on the basis of participant-reported clinical history obtained from a screening survey and a study questionnaire. Recovered participants in ImmuneRACE Cohort 3 were defined as having two consecutive negative NP/OP PCR tests, clearance from a healthcare professional, or resolution of symptoms. In the prospective study, mobile phlebotomists collected whole blood, serum and a nasopharyngeal or oropharyngeal swab from each participant. Over a roughly 2-month period, participants in the prospective study had the option of providing additional blood draws and questionnaires. Prospective study blood samples were shipped either frozen or at room temperature before DNA extraction.

The material sequenced was PBMCs or T cells enriched from blood (not recorded which). This sequence originates from a woman in her sixties who had recovered from COVID-19.

At the DNA level, the sequence is TGTGCCAGCTCATCTAGTTCGGGACAGGGGAGCAATGAGCAGTTCTTC. It specifies CASSSSSGQGSNEQFF. In this chain, TRBV18 is recombined with TRBJ2-1, with 10 bases matching TRBD1. The germline V and J ends show losses of 5 bases and 6 bases respectively, and no gene match explains 10 bases of the junction. The germline V gene specifies KGHSH as CDR1 and LQKENI as CDR2. From the cysteine up to the phenylalanine, the CDR3 has a length of 16 residues. The retained sequence is limited to the CDR3, 48 bases, with the frame set at the first base.